These 5 T cell receptor beta chains were all obtained from the same sample, sequenced in a study of cytomegalovirus exposure and HLA in healthy donors. Method: immunoSEQ multiplex PCR; TCRdb's copy keeps in-frame clones and lacks some. In the table there are over 60,000 clones, around 95% of which are singletons. The sample consisted of PBMCs. These receptors all stem from a man aged 18 to 29 in good health and CMV-seronegative.

This chain links TRBV11-1 with TRBJ1-1; D is uncertain. From germline, CDR1 is SGHAT and CDR2 FQDESV (reference sequence). V lost 4 bases to trimming and J lost 0 bases, with 15 bases between them. The CDR3 sequence is 16 residues long. DNA for the CDR3: TGTGCCAGCAGCTACCAATACGCAGGCATGAACACTGAAGCTTTCTTT. Translation gives CASSYQYAGMNTEAFF.

V gene TRBV15 combines with J gene TRBJ2-1, with 9 bases fitting TRBD2. Germline CDR1 is LNHNV and CDR2 is YYDKDF (reference sequence). This CDR3 region has 16 residues. The ends lost 0 bases at V and 6 bases at J; junction bases unmatched: 6. The CDR3 coding sequence is TGTGCCACCAGCAGAGATGCGATAGCGGGAGCCAATGAGCAGTTCTTC. Its translation is CATSRDAIAGANEQFF.

The chain links TRBV28 to TRBJ1-3; unclear D gene. Germline values: CDR1 MDHEN, CDR2 SYDVKM. The CDR3 contains 16 residues. The V end was cut by 3 bases, the J end by 0 bases, with 12 bases between. CDR3 coding DNA: TGTGCCAGCAGTTTTCCCCAATCCGGCTCTGGAAACACCATATATTTT. Amino acids: CASSFPQSGSGNTIYF.

The chain combines TRBV7-9 with TRBJ2-1; D may be TRBD2 (6 bases). CDR3 size: 15 residues. Trimming took 5 bases from V and 2 from J, leaving 13 bases between them. The V gene's germline CDR1 is SEHNR and CDR2 FQNEAQ (reference sequence). The CDR3, as DNA: TGTGCCAGCAGCATTAGCGGAGGCGCCTACAATGAGCAGTTCTTC. Its protein is CASSISGGAYNEQFF.

The rearrangement joins TRBV7-9 to TRBJ2-1, with D possibly TRBD2 on 6 matching bases. The CDR3 contains 14 residues. V was cut by 8 bases and J by 0 bases, with 11 bases left in between. The V gene's germline CDR1 is SEHNR and CDR2 FQNEAQ (reference sequence). The CDR3 bases are TGTGCCAGCCAGGACGGGAGCTCCTACAATGAGCAGTTCTTC. As protein: CASQDGSSYNEQFF.